This T cell receptor (beta chain) was obtained from a study of T cell responses to AZD1222 COVID-19 vaccine. Study information: Researchers grouped second doses given at about 4 or about 12 weeks into one pool. Notes on the study in general: Targets within unmutated variant regions were reportedly found for nearly half of spike-specific TCRs. Spike-wide vaccine-associated CD4 TCRs dominated at 160-218 and 743-854. A mostly white British donor set with more females was recruited, and clonal diversity was possibly underestimated.

Remarks on this clone: The antigen is not known.

Germline V lookup: CDR1 MDHEN, CDR2 SYDVKM. V trimming: 2 bases; J trimming: 0 bases; junction bases outside the gene matches: 7. There are 17 residues in the CDR3. Profiling relied on immunoSEQ multiplex PCR, and the TCRdb table lists in-frame clones only, not all of them. Of 80,000 to 95,000 clones listed, more than 75% are singletons. The gene calls are TRBV28 and TRBJ1-3; 7 positions agree with TRBD1. The TCR comes from an adult in good health. Sequenced material: peripheral blood, taken on day 0 of AZD1222 vaccination. The chain's CDR3 is CASSLEGQQSSGNTIYF. CDR3 nucleotides: TGTGCCAGCAGTTTAGAGGGACAGCAATCCTCTGGAAACACCATATATTTT.